This T cell receptor beta chain was sequenced in a study of OX40 agonist ivuxolimab in advanced cancers. The wider study: Mean age roughly 65 years, range 23 to 79; about 81% male. Three patients showed partial responses: one hepatocellular carcinoma and two cutaneous melanoma cases.

As regards this clone: Its specificity is not known.

Measured with immunoSEQ multiplex PCR; TCRdb has only the in-frame clones, and not every one. The sample comprises under 80,000 clones, around 83% of which are singletons, and approximately 2.2% rests with the top ten. Trimming removed 5 bases from V and 2 bases from J; junction bases left unmatched: 5. CDR3 length equals 14 residues. Germline lookup yields CDR1 LGHNA and CDR2 YNFKEQ. Patients with a history of autoimmune disease or on systemic immunosuppression were excluded. Study-wide points: Expanded clones were, on average, more numerous among CD8+ T cells than CD4+.

V gene TRBV4-2 combines with J gene TRBJ1-2; TRBD1 matches 7 bases. This clonotype originated in an adult with an advanced solid tumor such as melanoma, head and neck, liver or kidney cancer. The source was CD4+ or CD8+ T cells sorted from blood, collected in a trial of the OX40 agonist ivuxolimab. The CDR3 DNA follows: TGTGCCAGCAGCGAGACAGGGAGGAACTATGGCTACACCTTC. It codes for CASSETGRNYGYTF.